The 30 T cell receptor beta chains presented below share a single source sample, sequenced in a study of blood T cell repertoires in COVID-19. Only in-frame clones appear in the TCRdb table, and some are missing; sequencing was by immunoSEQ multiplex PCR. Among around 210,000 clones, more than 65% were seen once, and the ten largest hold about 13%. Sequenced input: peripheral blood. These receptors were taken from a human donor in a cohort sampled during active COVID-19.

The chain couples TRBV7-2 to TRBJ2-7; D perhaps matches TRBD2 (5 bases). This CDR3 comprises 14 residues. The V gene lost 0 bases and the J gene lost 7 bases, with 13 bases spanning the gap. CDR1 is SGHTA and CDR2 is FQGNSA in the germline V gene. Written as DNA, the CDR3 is TGTGCCAGCAGCTTAGCGACCTTCGGGATTGAGCAGTACTTC. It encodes CASSLATFGIEQYF. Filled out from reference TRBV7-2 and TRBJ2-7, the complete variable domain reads GAGVSQSPSNKVTEKGKDVELRCDPISGHTALYWYRQSLGQGLEFLIYFQGNSAPDKSGLPSDRFSAERTGGSVSTLTIQRTQQEDSAVYLCASSLATFGIEQYFGPGTRLTVT.

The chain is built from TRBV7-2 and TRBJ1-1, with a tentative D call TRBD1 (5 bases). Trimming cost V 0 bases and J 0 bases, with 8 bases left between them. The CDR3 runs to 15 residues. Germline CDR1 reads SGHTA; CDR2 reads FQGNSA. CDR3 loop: CASSLAGQVNTEAFF. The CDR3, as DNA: TGTGCCAGCAGCTTAGCCGGACAAGTGAACACTGAAGCTTTCTTT.

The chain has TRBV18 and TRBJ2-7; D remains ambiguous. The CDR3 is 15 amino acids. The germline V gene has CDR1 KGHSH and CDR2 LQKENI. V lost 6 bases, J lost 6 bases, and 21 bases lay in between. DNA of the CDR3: TGTGCCAGCTCGCCTGACCTAGTCTCCCTGGGCGAGCAGTACTTC. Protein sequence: CASSPDLVSLGEQYF.

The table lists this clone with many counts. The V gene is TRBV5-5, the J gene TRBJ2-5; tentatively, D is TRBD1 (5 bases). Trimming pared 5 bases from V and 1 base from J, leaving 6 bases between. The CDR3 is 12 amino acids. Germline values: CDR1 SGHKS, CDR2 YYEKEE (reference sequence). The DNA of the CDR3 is TGTGCCAGCAGAGGGGTCCAAGAGACCCAGTACTTC. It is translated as CASRGVQETQYF.

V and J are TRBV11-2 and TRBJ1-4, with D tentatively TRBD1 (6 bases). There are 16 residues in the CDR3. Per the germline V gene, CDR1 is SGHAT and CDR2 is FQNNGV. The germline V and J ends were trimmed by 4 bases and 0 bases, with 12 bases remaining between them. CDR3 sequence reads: CASSYRGGATNEKLFF. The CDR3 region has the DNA TGTGCCAGCAGCTACAGAGGGGGTGCAACTAATGAAAAACTGTTTTTT.

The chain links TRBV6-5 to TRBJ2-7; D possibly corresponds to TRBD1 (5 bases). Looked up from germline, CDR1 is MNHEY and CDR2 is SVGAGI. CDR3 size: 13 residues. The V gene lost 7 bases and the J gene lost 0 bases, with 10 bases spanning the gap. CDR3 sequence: CASKAGPSYEQYF. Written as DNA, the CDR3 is TGTGCCAGCAAGGCAGGGCCCTCCTACGAGCAGTACTTC.

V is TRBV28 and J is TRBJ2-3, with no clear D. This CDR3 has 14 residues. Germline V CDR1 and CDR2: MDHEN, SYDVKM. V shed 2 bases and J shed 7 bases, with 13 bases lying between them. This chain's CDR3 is CASSLPGSQNTQYF. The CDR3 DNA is TGTGCCAGCAGTTTACCCGGTTCCCAAAATACGCAGTATTTT.

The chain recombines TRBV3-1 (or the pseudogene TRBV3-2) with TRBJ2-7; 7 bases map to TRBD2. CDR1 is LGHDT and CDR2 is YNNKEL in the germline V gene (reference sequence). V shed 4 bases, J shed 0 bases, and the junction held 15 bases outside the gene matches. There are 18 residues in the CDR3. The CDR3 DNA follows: TGTGCCAGCAGCCCCCGGCAAGGGCTAGCGGTGACCTCCTACGAGCAGTACTTC. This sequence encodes CASSPRQGLAVTSYEQYF.

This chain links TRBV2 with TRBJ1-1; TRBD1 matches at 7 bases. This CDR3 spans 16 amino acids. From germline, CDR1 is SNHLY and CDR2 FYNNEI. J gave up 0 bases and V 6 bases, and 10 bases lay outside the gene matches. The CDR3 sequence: CASRKPGQRMNTEAFF. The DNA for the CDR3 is TGTGCCAGCAGAAAACCGGGACAGCGAATGAACACTGAAGCTTTCTTT. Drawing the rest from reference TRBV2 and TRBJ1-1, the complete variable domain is EPEVTQTPSHQVTQMGQEVILRCVPISNHLYFYWYRQILGQKVEFLVSFYNNEISEKSEIFDDQFSVERPDGSNFTLKIRSTKLEDSAMYFCASRKPGQRMNTEAFFGQGTRLTVV.

CDR3 protein: CASSILGQTVNEKLFF. The CDR3 DNA reads as TGTGCCAGTAGTATCCTTGGACAGACAGTGAATGAAAAACTGTTTTTT. This chain uses TRBV19 with TRBJ1-4, with D perhaps matching TRBD1 (6 bases). The V end was cut by 3 bases, the J end by 5 bases, with 16 bases between. The CDR3 sequence is 16 residues long. Germline V lookup: CDR1 LNHDA, CDR2 SQIVND (reference sequence).

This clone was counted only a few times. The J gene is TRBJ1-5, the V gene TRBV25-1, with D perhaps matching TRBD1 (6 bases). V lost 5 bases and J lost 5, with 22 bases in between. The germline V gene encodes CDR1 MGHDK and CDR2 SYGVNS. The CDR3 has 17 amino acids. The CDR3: CASSPGQAERGYQPQHF. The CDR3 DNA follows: TGTGCCAGCAGTCCGGGACAAGCAGAGCGTGGGTATCAGCCCCAGCATTTT.

CDR3 coding DNA: TGTGCCAGCAGCACAAGGACAGGGGTCTATGAAAAACTGTTTTTT. This sequence encodes CASSTRTGVYEKLFF. V and J are TRBV9 and TRBJ1-4, with TRBD1 identical over 9 bases. This CDR3 region has 15 residues. Germline-derived CDR1 and CDR2 are SGDLS and YYNGEE. The trim removed 4 bases at V and 6 bases at J, leaving 7 bases unmatched.

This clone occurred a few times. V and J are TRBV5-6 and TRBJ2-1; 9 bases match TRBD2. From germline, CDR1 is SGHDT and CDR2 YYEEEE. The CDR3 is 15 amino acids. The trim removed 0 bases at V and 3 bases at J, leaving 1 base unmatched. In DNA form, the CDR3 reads TGTGCCAGCAGCTTGGCGACTAGCGGCTACAATGAGCAGTTCTTC. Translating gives CASSLATSGYNEQFF.

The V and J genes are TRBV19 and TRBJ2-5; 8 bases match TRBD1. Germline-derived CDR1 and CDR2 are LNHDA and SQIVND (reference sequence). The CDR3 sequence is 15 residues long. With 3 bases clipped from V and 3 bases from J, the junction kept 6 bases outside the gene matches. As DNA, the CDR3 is TGTGCCAGTAGTATCCACGGACAGGGTAAAGAGACCCAGTACTTC. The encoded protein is CASSIHGQGKETQYF.

CDR3 sequence: CASSQSTTRGVIEPQHF. CDR3 bases: TGCGCCAGCAGTCAATCGACGACGCGGGGGGTGATTGAGCCCCAGCATTTT. This rearrangement joins TRBV23-1 to TRBJ1-5, with a possible D match to TRBD1 (5 bases). TRBV23-1 is treated as an ORF (open reading frame) with a function not yet certain. V was shortened by 0 bases and J by 8 bases, with 20 bases between the two germline ends. The CDR3 length is 17 residues.

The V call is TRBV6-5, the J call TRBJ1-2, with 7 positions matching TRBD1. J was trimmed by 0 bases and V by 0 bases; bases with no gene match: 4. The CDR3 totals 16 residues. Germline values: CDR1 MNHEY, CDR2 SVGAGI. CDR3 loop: CASSYSGTASNYGYTF. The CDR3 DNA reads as TGTGCCAGCAGTTACTCGGGGACAGCCTCTAACTATGGCTACACCTTC.

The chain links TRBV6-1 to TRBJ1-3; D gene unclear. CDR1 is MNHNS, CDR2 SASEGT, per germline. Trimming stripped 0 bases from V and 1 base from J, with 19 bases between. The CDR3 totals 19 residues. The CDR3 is CASSEALGEHRTSGNTIYF. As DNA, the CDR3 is TGTGCCAGCAGTGAAGCGCTAGGTGAACACCGTACTTCTGGAAACACCATATATTTT.

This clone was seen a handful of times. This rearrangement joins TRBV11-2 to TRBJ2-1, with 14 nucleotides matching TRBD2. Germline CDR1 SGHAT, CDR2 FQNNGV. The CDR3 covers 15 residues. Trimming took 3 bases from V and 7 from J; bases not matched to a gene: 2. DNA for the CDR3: TGTGCCAGCAGCTTCCGGACTAGCGGGAGGAATGAGCAGTTCTTC. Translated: CASSFRTSGRNEQFF.

DNA for the CDR3: TGTGCCAGCAGTTACGGGTGGCAGGGGGCGCGGAATGAGCAGTTCTTC. Its protein is CASSYGWQGARNEQFF. V and J are TRBV6-5 and TRBJ2-1; TRBD1 matches at 8 bases. The CDR3 sequence is 16 residues long. With 2 bases clipped from V and 7 bases from J, the junction kept 10 bases outside the gene matches. In germline, CDR1 is MNHEY, CDR2 SVGAGI.

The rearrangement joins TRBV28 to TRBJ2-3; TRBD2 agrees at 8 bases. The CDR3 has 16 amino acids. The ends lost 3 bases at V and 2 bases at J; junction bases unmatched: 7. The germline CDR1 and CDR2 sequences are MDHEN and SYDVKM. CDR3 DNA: TGTGCCAGCAGTTTTCGAGGCGGGAGGATCACAGATACGCAGTATTTT. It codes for CASSFRGGRITDTQYF.

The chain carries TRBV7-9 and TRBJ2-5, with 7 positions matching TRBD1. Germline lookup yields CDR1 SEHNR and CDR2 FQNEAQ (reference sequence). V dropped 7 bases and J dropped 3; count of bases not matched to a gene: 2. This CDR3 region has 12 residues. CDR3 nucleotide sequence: TGTGCCAGCACAGGGACAGAAGAGACCCAGTACTTC. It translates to CASTGTEETQYF.

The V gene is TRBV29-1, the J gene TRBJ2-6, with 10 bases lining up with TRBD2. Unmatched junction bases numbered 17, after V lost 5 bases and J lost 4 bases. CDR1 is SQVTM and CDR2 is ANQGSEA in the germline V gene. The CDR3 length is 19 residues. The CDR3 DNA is TGCAGCGTTTCTGAGGCTAGCGGGGGACTGCGTTCCGGGGCCAACGTCCTGACTTTC. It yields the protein CSVSEASGGLRSGANVLTF.

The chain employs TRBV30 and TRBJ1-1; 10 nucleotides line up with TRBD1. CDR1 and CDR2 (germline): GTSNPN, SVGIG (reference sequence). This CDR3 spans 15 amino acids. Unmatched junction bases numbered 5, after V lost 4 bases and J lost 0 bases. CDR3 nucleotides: TGTGCCTGGATGGGACAGGGGCGTTTGAACACTGAAGCTTTCTTT. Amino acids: CAWMGQGRLNTEAFF.

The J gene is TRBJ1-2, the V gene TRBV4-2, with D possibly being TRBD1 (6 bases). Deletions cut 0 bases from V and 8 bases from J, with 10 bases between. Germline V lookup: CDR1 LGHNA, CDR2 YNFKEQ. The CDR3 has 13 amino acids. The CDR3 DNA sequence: TGTGCCAGCAGCCAAGACGGGGGGCTCGGCTACACCTTC. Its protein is CASSQDGGLGYTF.

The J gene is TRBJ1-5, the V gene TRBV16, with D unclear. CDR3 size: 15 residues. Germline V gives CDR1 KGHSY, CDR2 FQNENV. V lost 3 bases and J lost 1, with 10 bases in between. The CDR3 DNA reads TGTGCCAGCAGCCAGGCCGGGAACAGCAATCAGCCCCAGCATTTT. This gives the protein CASSQAGNSNQPQHF.

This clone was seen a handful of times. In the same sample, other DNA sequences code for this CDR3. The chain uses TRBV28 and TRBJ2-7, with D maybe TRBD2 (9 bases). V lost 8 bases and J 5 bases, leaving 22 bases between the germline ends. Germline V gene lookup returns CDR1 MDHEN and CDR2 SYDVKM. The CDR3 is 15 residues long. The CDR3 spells CASRTQGAGGHEQYF. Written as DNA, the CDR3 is TGTGCCAGCCGGACTCAGGGGGCGGGGGGGCACGAGCAGTACTTC.

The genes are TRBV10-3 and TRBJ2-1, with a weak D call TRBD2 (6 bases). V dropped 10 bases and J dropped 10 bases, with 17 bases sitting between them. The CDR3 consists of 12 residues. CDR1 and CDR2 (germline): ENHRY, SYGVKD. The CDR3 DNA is TGTGCCACACGAGCGGGTCTGGGAGAGCAGTTCTTC. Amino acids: CATRAGLGEQFF.

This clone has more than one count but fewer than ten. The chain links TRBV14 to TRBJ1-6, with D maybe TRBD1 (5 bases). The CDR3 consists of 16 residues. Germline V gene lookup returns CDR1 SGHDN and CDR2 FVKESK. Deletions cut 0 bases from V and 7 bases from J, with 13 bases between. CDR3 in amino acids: CASSQDVAGRNSPLHF. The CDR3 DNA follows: TGTGCCAGCAGCCAAGATGTAGCAGGGAGGAATTCACCCCTCCACTTT.

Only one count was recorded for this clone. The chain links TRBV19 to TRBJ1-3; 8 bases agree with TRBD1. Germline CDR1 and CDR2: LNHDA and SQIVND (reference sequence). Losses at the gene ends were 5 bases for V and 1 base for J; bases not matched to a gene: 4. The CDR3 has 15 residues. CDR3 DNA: TGTGCCAGTAGTGCCGGACAGGGATCTGGAAACACCATATATTTT. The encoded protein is CASSAGQGSGNTIYF.

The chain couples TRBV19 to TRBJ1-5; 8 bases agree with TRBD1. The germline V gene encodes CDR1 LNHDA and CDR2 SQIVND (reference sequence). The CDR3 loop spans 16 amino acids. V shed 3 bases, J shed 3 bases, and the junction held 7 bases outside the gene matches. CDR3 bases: TGTGCCAGTAGTATTATGGGACAGGATACCAATCAGCCCCAGCATTTT. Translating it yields CASSIMGQDTNQPQHF.